The T cell receptor beta chain described here comes from a study of beta chain features in type 1 diabetes. The isolated RNA, all of it, was reverse transcribed, so expressed TCRB transcripts were what got sequenced. TCRdb keeps only in-frame clones here, not all; method: immunoSEQ multiplex PCR. The table has about 390,000 clones, 9.6% seen once. General study findings and limits: Patients showed naive, central memory and Treg TCRB repertoires that appeared more similar than those of healthy donors. Shorter TCRB CDR3s, moderately but significantly so, marked every one of the four CD4+ subsets in Type 1 diabetes patients. A pattern of fewer insertions and more deletions at VDJ junctions was seen in type 1 diabetes patients.

CDR3 size: 15 residues. V was trimmed by 5 bases and J by 6 bases, leaving 16 bases between them. CDR1 and CDR2 from the germline V gene are MNHEY and SVGAGI. Points on this clone: As yet, its antigen is unknown.

A single heparinised draw of approximately 110 mL on average was taken per donor. Sequenced material: central memory CD4+ T cells from blood. V is TRBV6-5 and J is TRBJ2-2; tentatively, D is TRBD1 (6 bases). The origin of this receptor is a man aged 30-40 years with type 1 diabetes. CDR3 DNA: TGTGCCAGCAGTCCCCAGGGGTCTGCCCCCGGGGAGCTGTTTTTT. It yields the protein CASSPQGSAPGELFF.